Below, one TCR beta chain is given with its context. Its matching antigen is unknown. The CDR3 totals 13 residues. V lost 2 bases, J lost 6 bases, and 3 bases stayed unmatched. The germline V gene encodes CDR1 WSHSY and CDR2 SAAADI. 60 Vbeta and 13 Jbeta primers were used in PCR. Original processing notes: Unique TCR beta chains totaled roughly 80 million in a later count, with roughly 11 million of them shared. Sequencing used immunoSEQ multiplex PCR; TCRdb keeps in-frame clones, though not all of them. Clone size and the V and J calls come from that table; the DNA yielded D and trimming. The table lists around 150,000 clones, almost 80% of them singletons. The data belong to a study of cytomegalovirus exposure and HLA in healthy donors. Study-level findings and limits: An Asian-associated ancestry cluster reportedly showed fewer N-insertions than the roughly 700-donor mean in a later analysis.

The chain joins TRBV10-2 to TRBJ1-2, with 7 nucleotides matching TRBD1. The clonotype was recovered from a man aged 18 to 29 in good health and CMV-seropositive. The sequenced sample consisted of PBMCs. CDR3 in DNA: TGCGCCAGCAGTGAGGGAGGGGGCAATGGCTACACCTTC. The encoded protein is CASSEGGGNGYTF.